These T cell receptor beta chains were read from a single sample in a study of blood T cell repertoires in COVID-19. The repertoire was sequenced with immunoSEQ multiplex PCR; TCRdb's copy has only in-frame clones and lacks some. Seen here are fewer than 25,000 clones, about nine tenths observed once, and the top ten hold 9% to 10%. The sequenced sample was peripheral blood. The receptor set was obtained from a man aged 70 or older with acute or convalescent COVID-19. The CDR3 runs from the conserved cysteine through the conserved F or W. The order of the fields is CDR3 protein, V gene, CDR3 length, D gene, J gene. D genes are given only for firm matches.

cdr3_aa: CASSQAGGRYSGNTIYF; v_call: TRBV3-1/TRBV3-2; cdr3_length: 17; d_call: -; j_call: TRBJ1-3
cdr3_aa: CASSIVAGKESNEQFF; v_call: TRBV19; cdr3_length: 16; d_call: -; j_call: TRBJ2-1
cdr3_aa: CASNFLADTQYF; v_call: TRBV28; cdr3_length: 12; d_call: -; j_call: TRBJ2-3
cdr3_aa: CAISDTDRTNYGYTF; v_call: TRBV10-3; cdr3_length: 15; d_call: -; j_call: TRBJ1-2
cdr3_aa: CASSIGTSGGPTNYNEQFF; v_call: TRBV5-1; cdr3_length: 19; d_call: TRBD2; j_call: TRBJ2-1
cdr3_aa: CASSPRTSGTDTQYF; v_call: TRBV13; cdr3_length: 15; d_call: TRBD2; j_call: TRBJ2-3
cdr3_aa: CASSLLQGNIQYF; v_call: TRBV5-6; cdr3_length: 13; d_call: -; j_call: TRBJ2-4
cdr3_aa: CASSPRGELFF; v_call: TRBV11-2; cdr3_length: 11; d_call: -; j_call: TRBJ2-2
cdr3_aa: CASSVDPRGEGGGTDTQYF; v_call: TRBV9; cdr3_length: 19; d_call: TRBD2; j_call: TRBJ2-3
cdr3_aa: CASSPAPSMNTEAFF; v_call: TRBV11-1; cdr3_length: 15; d_call: -; j_call: TRBJ1-1
cdr3_aa: CASSQRGAYEQYF; v_call: TRBV3-1/TRBV3-2; cdr3_length: 13; d_call: -; j_call: TRBJ2-7
cdr3_aa: CASTLGAPHNEQFF; v_call: TRBV27; cdr3_length: 14; d_call: -; j_call: TRBJ2-1
cdr3_aa: CASSFAASGRSGTGELFF; v_call: TRBV5-4; cdr3_length: 18; d_call: TRBD2; j_call: TRBJ2-2
cdr3_aa: CASSLPRGYEQYF; v_call: TRBV6-6; cdr3_length: 13; d_call: -; j_call: TRBJ2-7
cdr3_aa: CASSPRAFIYEQYF; v_call: TRBV27; cdr3_length: 14; d_call: -; j_call: TRBJ2-7
cdr3_aa: CAISEVAGQLNEKLFF; v_call: TRBV10-3; cdr3_length: 16; d_call: -; j_call: TRBJ1-4
cdr3_aa: CASSIRAGGYTF; v_call: TRBV19; cdr3_length: 12; d_call: -; j_call: TRBJ1-2
cdr3_aa: CASSLVGVSGANVLTF; v_call: TRBV5-4; cdr3_length: 16; d_call: -; j_call: TRBJ2-6
cdr3_aa: CASSEGLAGENEQFF; v_call: TRBV2; cdr3_length: 15; d_call: TRBD2; j_call: TRBJ2-1
cdr3_aa: CASGKGGSLLDTQYF; v_call: TRBV7-3; cdr3_length: 15; d_call: TRBD1; j_call: TRBJ2-3
cdr3_aa: CATSHRGREVQAFF; v_call: TRBV15; cdr3_length: 14; d_call: TRBD1; j_call: TRBJ1-1
cdr3_aa: CASSLNVKGGETQYF; v_call: TRBV5-1; cdr3_length: 15; d_call: -; j_call: TRBJ2-5
cdr3_aa: CASSQLGTGVSGELFF; v_call: TRBV3-1/TRBV3-2; cdr3_length: 16; d_call: TRBD1; j_call: TRBJ2-2
cdr3_aa: CASSDRGREKLFF; v_call: TRBV28; cdr3_length: 13; d_call: TRBD1; j_call: TRBJ1-4
cdr3_aa: CASSEQVLVNYGYTF; v_call: TRBV14; cdr3_length: 15; d_call: -; j_call: TRBJ1-2
cdr3_aa: CASSPTRGGVEKLFF; v_call: TRBV3-1/TRBV3-2; cdr3_length: 15; d_call: -; j_call: TRBJ1-4
cdr3_aa: CASSLEFGVSPLHF; v_call: TRBV7-9; cdr3_length: 14; d_call: -; j_call: TRBJ1-6
cdr3_aa: CASTEARGAAEAFF; v_call: TRBV5-5; cdr3_length: 14; d_call: -; j_call: TRBJ1-1
cdr3_aa: CASSSSGINTGELFF; v_call: TRBV7-3; cdr3_length: 15; d_call: -; j_call: TRBJ2-2
cdr3_aa: CASSKRQGLAKNIQYF; v_call: TRBV7-2; cdr3_length: 16; d_call: TRBD1; j_call: TRBJ2-4
cdr3_aa: CASQLAGVGSYNEQFF; v_call: TRBV27; cdr3_length: 16; d_call: TRBD2; j_call: TRBJ2-1
cdr3_aa: CASSDSRGANYGYTF; v_call: TRBV6-4; cdr3_length: 15; d_call: -; j_call: TRBJ1-2
cdr3_aa: CASGPLAGVSYEQYF; v_call: TRBV6-9; cdr3_length: 15; d_call: TRBD2; j_call: TRBJ2-7
cdr3_aa: CASSPDSSWPQHF; v_call: TRBV12-3/TRBV12-4; cdr3_length: 13; d_call: -; j_call: TRBJ1-5
cdr3_aa: CASSLLAAGELFF; v_call: TRBV7-3; cdr3_length: 13; d_call: TRBD2; j_call: TRBJ2-2
cdr3_aa: CASIRDRGTEAFF; v_call: TRBV19; cdr3_length: 13; d_call: -; j_call: TRBJ1-1
cdr3_aa: CASSKEGVSETQYF; v_call: TRBV21-1; cdr3_length: 14; d_call: -; j_call: TRBJ2-5
cdr3_aa: CASSFQGSYEQYF; v_call: TRBV5-4; cdr3_length: 13; d_call: -; j_call: TRBJ2-7
cdr3_aa: CASSEVAGNTGELFF; v_call: TRBV9; cdr3_length: 15; d_call: TRBD2; j_call: TRBJ2-2
cdr3_aa: CASSIDSSDTQYF; v_call: TRBV19; cdr3_length: 13; d_call: -; j_call: TRBJ2-3
cdr3_aa: CASSDGSSYEQYF; v_call: TRBV6-1; cdr3_length: 13; d_call: -; j_call: TRBJ2-7
cdr3_aa: CASSPPGQGHTQYF; v_call: TRBV7-2; cdr3_length: 14; d_call: TRBD1; j_call: TRBJ2-3
cdr3_aa: CSASPPGGSGSQETQYF; v_call: TRBV20-1; cdr3_length: 17; d_call: TRBD2; j_call: TRBJ2-5
cdr3_aa: CASSQDITRHEAFF; v_call: TRBV14; cdr3_length: 14; d_call: -; j_call: TRBJ1-1
cdr3_aa: CASSLYDKAGELFF; v_call: TRBV7-8; cdr3_length: 14; d_call: -; j_call: TRBJ2-2
cdr3_aa: CASSSSGTGGGNTIYF; v_call: TRBV5-1; cdr3_length: 16; d_call: TRBD1; j_call: TRBJ1-3